Below, 4 T cell receptor beta chains from the same sample are listed, as sequenced in a study of T-cell memory formation after mild COVID-19. Each CDR3 protein gets one entry after TCRdb re-called the 5' RACE reads with MiXCR. Of about 410,000 distinct CDR3 sequences listed, roughly 18% were seen once; the top ten hold 20% to 25%. Material for sequencing was PBMCs or a T cell subset sorted from them (not recorded which). These receptor sequences come from a man between 18 and 35 years old who had mild COVID-19 (a few samples of this study predate the infection). Cell type and time point are not known.

This clonotype showed up just a few times. V and J are TRBV6-6 and TRBJ1-6; 10 bases match TRBD1. After removal of 7 bases from V and 9 bases from J, the junction contained 9 bases not matched to a gene. The CDR3 runs to 15 residues. Germline-derived CDR1 and CDR2 are MNHNY and SVGAGI (reference sequence). The CDR3: CASTGRGTGVSPLHF. CDR3 nucleotide sequence: TGTGCCAGCACCGGACGGGGGACAGGGGTTTCACCCCTCCACTTT.

This rearrangement joins TRBV15 to TRBJ2-5; 7 positions match TRBD2. J gave up 5 bases and V 0 bases, and 6 bases lay outside the gene matches. There are 15 residues in the CDR3. Germline loops: CDR1 LNHNV, CDR2 YYDKDF (reference sequence). The CDR3, as DNA: TGTGCCACCAGCAGAGATGCGGGGCGGGGGGAGACCCAGTACTTC. It codes for CATSRDAGRGETQYF.

This clonotype appeared a few times. J is TRBJ2-7 and V is TRBV5-1, with 7 nucleotides matching TRBD1. CDR3 length: 14 amino acids. Germline lookup yields CDR1 SGHRS and CDR2 YFSETQ. The V and J ends lost 2 bases and 0 bases, in that order; junction bases with no gene match: 2. CDR3 sequence: CASSFGDSSYEQYF. As DNA, the CDR3 is TGCGCCAGCAGCTTTGGGGACAGCTCCTACGAGCAGTACTTC.

This clonotype was counted a few times. The chain combines TRBV19 with TRBJ2-2; D ambiguous. The CDR3 totals 14 residues. V was trimmed by 7 bases and J by 6 bases, leaving 15 bases between them. Germline CDR1 reads LNHDA; CDR2 reads SQIVND (reference sequence). CDR3 in DNA: TGTGCCAGTAAGGTGGCCTTGCGCCCCGGGGAGCTGTTTTTT. Protein: CASKVALRPGELFF.